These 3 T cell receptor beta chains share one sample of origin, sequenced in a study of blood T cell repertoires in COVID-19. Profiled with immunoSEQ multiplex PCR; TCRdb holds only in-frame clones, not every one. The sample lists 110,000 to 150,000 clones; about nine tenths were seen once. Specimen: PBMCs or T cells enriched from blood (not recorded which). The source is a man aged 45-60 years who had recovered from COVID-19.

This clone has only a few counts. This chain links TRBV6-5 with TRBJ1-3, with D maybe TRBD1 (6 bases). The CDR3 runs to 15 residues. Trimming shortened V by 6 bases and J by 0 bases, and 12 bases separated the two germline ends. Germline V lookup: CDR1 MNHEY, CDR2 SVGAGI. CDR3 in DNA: TGTGCCAGCAGATGGGACACCTACTCTGGAAACACCATATATTTT. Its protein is CASRWDTYSGNTIYF.

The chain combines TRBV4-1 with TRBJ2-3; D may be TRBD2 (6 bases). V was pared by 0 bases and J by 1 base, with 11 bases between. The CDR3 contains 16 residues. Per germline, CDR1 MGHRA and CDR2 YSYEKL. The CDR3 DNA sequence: TGCGCCAGCAGCCAAGATGGGGACTGGGGCACAGATACGCAGTATTTT. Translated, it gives CASSQDGDWGTDTQYF.

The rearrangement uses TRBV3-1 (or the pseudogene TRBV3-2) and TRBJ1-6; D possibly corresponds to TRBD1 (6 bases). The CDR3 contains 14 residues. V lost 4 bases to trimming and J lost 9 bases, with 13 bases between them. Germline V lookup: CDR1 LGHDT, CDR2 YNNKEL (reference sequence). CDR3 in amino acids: CASSPQGHSSPLHF. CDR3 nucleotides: TGTGCCAGCAGCCCCCAGGGACACAGTTCACCCCTCCACTTT.